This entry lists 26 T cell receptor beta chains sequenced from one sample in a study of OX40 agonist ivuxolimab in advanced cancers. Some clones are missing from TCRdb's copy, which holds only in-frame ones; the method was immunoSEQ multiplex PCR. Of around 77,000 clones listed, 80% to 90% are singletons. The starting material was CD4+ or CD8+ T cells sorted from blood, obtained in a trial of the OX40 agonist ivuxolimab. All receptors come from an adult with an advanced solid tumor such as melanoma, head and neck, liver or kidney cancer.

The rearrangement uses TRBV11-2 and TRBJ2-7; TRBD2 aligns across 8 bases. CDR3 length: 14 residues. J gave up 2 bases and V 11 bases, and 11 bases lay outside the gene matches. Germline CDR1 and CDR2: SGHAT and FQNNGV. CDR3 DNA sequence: TGTGCCTCAATGGTCGGGGGGGGAGCCTACGAGCAGTACTTC. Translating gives CASMVGGGAYEQYF.

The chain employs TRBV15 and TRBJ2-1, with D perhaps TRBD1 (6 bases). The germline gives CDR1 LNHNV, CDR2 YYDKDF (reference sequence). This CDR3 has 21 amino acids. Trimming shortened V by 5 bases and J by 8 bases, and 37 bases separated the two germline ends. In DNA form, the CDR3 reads TGTGCCACCAGCTCCTTTCACTGGGGGCAGGTAGGGGTGTTGACGGGGCATGAGCAGTTCTTC. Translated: CATSSFHWGQVGVLTGHEQFF.

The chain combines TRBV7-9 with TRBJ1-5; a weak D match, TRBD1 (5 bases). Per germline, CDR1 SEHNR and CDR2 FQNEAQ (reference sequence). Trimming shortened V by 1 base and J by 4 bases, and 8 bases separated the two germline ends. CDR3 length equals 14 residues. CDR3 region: CASSLGGANQPQHF. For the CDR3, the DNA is TGTGCCAGCAGCTTAGGGGGCGCAAATCAGCCCCAGCATTTT.

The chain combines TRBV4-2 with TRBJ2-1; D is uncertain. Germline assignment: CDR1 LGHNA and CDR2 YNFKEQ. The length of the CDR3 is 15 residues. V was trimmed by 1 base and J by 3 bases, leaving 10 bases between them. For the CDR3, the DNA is TGTGCCAGCAGCCAAGGCCTCCTAGACTACAATGAGCAGTTCTTC. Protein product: CASSQGLLDYNEQFF.

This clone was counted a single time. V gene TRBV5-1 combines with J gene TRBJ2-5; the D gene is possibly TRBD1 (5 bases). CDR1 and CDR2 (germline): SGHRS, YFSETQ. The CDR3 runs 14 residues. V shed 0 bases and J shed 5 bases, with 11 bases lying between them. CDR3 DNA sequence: TGCGCCAGCAGCTTGGGTCAGGCAGGGGAGACCCAGTACTTC. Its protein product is CASSLGQAGETQYF. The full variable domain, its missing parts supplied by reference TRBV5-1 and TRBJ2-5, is KAGVTQTPRYLIKTRGQQVTLSCSPISGHRSVSWYQQTPGQGLQFLFEYFSETQRNKGNFPGRFSGRQFSNSRSEMNVSTLELGDSALYLCASSLGQAGETQYFGPGTRLLVL.

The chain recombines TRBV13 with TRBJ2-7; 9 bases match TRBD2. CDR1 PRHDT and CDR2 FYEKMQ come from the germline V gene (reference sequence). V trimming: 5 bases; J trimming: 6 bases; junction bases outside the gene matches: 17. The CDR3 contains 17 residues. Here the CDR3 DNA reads TGTGCCAGCAGCCCTAAAATTCTACTAGCGGGCAGAGTCGAGCAGTACTTC. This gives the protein CASSPKILLAGRVEQYF.

The CDR3 DNA sequence: TGTGCCAGTAGAAAAGACACCCGCTTTCCCTACGAGCAGTACTTC. Translation gives CASRKDTRFPYEQYF. The chain employs TRBV19 and TRBJ2-7; D not resolved. Germline-derived CDR1 and CDR2 are LNHDA and SQIVND (reference sequence). V shed 6 bases and J shed 2 bases, with 17 bases lying between them. The CDR3 is 15 amino acids.

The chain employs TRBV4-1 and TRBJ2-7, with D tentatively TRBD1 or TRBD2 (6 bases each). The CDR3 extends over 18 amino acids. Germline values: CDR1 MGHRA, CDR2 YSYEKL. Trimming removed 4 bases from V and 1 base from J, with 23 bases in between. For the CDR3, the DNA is TGCGCCAGCAGCCGAAGCGTGGTAGCAGGGGCGGGGTCCTACGAGCAGTACTTC. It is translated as CASSRSVVAGAGSYEQYF.

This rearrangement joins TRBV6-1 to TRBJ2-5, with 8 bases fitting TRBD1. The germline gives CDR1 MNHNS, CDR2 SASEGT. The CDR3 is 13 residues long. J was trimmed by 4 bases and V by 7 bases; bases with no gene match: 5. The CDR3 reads CASTRGPGETQYF. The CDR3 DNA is TGTGCCAGCACCAGGGGGCCTGGAGAGACCCAGTACTTC.

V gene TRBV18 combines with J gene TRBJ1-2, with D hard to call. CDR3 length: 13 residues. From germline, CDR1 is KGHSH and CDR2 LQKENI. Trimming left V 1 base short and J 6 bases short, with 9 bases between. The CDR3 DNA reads TGTGCCAGCTCACCACAGGCAGAGAATGGCTACACCTTC. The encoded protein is CASSPQAENGYTF.

In nucleotides, the CDR3 is TGTGCCAGCAGCCCCAACGGGTTGAGCAATCAGCCCCAGCATTTT. Translated, it gives CASSPNGLSNQPQHF. This chain connects TRBV11-2 to TRBJ1-5, with D hard to call. Trimming shortened V by 5 bases and J by 1 base, and 12 bases separated the two germline ends. Germline loops: CDR1 SGHAT, CDR2 FQNNGV. The CDR3 runs to 15 residues.

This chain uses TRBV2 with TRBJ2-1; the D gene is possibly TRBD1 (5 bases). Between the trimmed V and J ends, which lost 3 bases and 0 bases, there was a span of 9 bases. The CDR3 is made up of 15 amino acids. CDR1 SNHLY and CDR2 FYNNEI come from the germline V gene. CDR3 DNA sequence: TGTGCCAGCAGTGAGGTAACAGGCTCCTACAATGAGCAGTTCTTC. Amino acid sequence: CASSEVTGSYNEQFF.

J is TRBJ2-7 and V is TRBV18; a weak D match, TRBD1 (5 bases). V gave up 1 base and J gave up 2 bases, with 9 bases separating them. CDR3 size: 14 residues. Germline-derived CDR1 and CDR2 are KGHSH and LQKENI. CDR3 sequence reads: CASSPLGLTYEQYF. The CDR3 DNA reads TGTGCCAGCTCACCACTGGGGCTAACCTACGAGCAGTACTTC.

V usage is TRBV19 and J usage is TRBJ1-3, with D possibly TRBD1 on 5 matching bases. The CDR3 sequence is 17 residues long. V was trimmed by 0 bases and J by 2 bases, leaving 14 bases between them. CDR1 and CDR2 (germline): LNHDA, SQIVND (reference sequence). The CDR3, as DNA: TGTGCCAGTAGTATAGATACCACGCGACAGACTGGAAACACCATATATTTT. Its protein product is CASSIDTTRQTGNTIYF. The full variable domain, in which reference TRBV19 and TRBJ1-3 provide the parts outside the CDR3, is DGGITQSPKYLFRKEGQNVTLSCEQNLNHDAMYWYRQDPGQGLRLIYYSQIVNDFQKGDIAEGYSVSREKKESFPLTVTSAQKNPTAFYLCASSIDTTRQTGNTIYFGEGSWLTVV.

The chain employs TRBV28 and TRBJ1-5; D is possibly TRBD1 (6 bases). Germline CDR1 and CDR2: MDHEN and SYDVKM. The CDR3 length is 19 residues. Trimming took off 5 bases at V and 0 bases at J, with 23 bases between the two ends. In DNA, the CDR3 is TGTGCCAGCAGTACCGCCGGGACATTAGACTACCATAGCAATCAGCCCCAGCATTTT. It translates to CASSTAGTLDYHSNQPQHF.

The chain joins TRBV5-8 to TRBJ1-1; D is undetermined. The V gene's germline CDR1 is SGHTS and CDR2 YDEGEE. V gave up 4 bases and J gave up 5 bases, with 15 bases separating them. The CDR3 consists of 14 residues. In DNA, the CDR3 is TGTGCCAGCAGCCCCGGTCGTGGGAGAACTGAAGCTTTCTTT. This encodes CASSPGRGRTEAFF.

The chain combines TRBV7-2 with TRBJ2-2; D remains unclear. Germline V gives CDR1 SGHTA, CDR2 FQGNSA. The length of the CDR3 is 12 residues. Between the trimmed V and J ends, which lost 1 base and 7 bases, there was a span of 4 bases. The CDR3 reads CASSLEVGELFF. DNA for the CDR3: TGTGCCAGCAGCTTAGAGGTCGGGGAGCTGTTTTTT.

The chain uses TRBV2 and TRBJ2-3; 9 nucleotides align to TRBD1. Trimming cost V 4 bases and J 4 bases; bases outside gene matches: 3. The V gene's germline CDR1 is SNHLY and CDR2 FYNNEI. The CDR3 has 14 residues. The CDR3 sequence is CASSGGQGPDTQYF. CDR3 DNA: TGTGCCAGCAGTGGCGGACAGGGGCCAGATACGCAGTATTTT.

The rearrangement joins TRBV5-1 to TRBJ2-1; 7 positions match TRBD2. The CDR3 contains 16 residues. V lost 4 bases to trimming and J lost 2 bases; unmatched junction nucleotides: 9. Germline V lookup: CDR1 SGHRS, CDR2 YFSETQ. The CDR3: CASSPGTGGPYNEQFF. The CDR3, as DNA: TGCGCCAGCAGCCCGGGGACGGGGGGACCCTACAATGAGCAGTTCTTC.

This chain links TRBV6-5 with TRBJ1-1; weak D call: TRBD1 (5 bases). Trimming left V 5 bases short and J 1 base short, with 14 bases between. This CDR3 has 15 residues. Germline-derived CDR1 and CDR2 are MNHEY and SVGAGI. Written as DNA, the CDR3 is TGTGCCAGCAGTGCCAGATTGGACACGAACACTGAAGCTTTCTTT. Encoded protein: CASSARLDTNTEAFF.

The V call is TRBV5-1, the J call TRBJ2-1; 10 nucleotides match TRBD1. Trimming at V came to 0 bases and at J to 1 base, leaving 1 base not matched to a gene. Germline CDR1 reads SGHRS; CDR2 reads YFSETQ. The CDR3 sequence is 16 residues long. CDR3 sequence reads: CASSLGTGGSYNEQFF. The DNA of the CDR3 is TGCGCCAGCAGCTTGGGGACAGGGGGATCCTACAATGAGCAGTTCTTC.

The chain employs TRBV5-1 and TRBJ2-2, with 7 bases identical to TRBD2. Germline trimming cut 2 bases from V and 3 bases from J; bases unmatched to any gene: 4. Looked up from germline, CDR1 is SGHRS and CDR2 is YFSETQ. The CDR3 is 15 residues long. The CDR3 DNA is TGCGCCAGCAGCTTTCCTCTAGCGGACACCGGGGAGCTGTTTTTT. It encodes CASSFPLADTGELFF.

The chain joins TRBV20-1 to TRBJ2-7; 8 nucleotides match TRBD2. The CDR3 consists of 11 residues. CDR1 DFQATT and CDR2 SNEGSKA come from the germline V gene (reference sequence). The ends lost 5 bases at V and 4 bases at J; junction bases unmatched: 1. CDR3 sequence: CSAERGYEQYF. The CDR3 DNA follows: TGCAGTGCTGAGCGGGGGTACGAGCAGTACTTC.

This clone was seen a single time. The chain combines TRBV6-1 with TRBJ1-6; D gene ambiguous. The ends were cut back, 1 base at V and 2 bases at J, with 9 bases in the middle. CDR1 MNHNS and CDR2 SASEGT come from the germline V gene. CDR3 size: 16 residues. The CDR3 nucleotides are TGTGCCAGCAGTGAAGAGAGCAGGACCTATAATTCACCCCTCCACTTT. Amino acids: CASSEESRTYNSPLHF.

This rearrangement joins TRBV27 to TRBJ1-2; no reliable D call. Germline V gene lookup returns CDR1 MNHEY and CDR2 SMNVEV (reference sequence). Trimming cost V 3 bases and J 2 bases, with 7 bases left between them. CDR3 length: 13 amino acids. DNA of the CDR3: TGTGCCAGCAGTTTCGGACGGAACTATGGCTACACCTTC. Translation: CASSFGRNYGYTF.

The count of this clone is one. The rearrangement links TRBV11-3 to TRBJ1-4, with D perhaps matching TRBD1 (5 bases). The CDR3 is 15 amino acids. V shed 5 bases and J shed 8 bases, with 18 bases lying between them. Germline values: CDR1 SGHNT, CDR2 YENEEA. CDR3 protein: CASSLRTNAEEKLFF. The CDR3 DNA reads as TGTGCCAGCAGCCTCCGGACAAACGCGGAGGAAAAACTGTTTTTT.